This TCR beta chain stems from a study of shared clonotypes between healthy human individuals. Sequencing was performed with immunoSEQ multiplex PCR; in TCRdb, only in-frame clones are kept and a portion is missing. Counted here are some 500,000 clones, about 96% occurring once; the ten biggest clones make up about 0.068%. V lost 2 bases and J lost 2, with 6 bases in between. Germline V gene sequence: CDR1 SSHAT, CDR2 FNYEAQ (reference sequence). The CDR3 is 13 amino acids. This TCR derives from a woman between 25 and 40 years old in good health. Sequenced material: naive CD4+ T cells sorted from blood. Subset here: CD45RA+ positively selected. The chain combines TRBV7-7 with TRBJ2-5; D is ambiguous. The CDR3 DNA follows: TGTGCCAGCAGCTTATTCAGGCAAGAGACCCAGTACTTC. Amino acid sequence: CASSLFRQETQYF.